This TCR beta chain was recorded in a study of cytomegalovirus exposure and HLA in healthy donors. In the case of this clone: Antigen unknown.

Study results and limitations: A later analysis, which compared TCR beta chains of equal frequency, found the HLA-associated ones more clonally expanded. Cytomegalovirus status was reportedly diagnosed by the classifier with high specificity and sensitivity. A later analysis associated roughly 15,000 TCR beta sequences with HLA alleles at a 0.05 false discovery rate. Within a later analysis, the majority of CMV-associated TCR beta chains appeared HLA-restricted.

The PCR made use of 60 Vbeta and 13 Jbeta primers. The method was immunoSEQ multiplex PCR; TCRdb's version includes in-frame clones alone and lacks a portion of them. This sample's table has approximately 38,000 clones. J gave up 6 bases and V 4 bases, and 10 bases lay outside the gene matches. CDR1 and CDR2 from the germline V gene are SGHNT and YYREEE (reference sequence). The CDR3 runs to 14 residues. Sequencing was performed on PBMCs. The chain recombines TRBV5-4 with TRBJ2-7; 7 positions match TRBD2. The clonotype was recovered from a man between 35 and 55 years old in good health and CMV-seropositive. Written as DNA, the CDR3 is TGTGCCAGCAGCGCTGGACTAGTCACTTCCGAGCAGTACTTC. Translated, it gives CASSAGLVTSEQYF.